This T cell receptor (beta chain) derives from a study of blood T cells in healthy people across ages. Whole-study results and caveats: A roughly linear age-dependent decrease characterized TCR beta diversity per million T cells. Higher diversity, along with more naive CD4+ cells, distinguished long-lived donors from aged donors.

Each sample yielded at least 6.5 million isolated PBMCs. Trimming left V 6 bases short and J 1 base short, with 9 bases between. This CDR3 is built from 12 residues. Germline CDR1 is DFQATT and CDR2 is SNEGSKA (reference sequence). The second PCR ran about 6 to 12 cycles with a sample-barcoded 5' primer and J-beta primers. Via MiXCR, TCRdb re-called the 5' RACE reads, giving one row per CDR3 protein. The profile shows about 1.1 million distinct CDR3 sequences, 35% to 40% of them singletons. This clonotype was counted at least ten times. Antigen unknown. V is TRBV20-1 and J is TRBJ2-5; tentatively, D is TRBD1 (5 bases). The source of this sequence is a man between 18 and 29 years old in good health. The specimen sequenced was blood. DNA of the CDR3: TGCAGTGCCATGGACACCCAAGAGACCCAGTACTTC. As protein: CSAMDTQETQYF.